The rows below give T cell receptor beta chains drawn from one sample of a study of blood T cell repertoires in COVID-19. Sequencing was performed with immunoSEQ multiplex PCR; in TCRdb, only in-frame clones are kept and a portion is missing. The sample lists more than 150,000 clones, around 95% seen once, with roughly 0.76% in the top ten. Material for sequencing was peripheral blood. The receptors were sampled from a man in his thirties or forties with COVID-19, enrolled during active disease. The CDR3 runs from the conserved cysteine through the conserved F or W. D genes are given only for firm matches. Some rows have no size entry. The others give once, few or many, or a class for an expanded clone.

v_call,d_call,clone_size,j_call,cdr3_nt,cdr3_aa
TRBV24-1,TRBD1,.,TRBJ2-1,TGTGCCACCAGTGATAACGACAGGGGCTCCTACAATGAGCAGTTCTTC,CATSDNDRGSYNEQFF
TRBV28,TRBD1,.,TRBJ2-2,TGTGCCAGCAGTCACCGATACAGGGGAAAGGGCGGGGAGCTGTTTTTT,CASSHRYRGKGGELFF
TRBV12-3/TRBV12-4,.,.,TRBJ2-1,TGTGCCAGCAGTTTAGGGACTAAGCAGTTCTTC,CASSLGTKQFF
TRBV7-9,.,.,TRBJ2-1,TGTGCCAGCAGCTTCAATAGGGGGAAATTATACAATGAGCAGTTCTTC,CASSFNRGKLYNEQFF
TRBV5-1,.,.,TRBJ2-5,TGCGCCAGCAGTCGATTAACCGGGACACTTCAAGAGACCCAGTACTTC,CASSRLTGTLQETQYF
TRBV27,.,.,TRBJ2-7,TGTGCCAGCAGCAGTCTACCGGGGGTAGGGGCCTACGAGCAGTACTTC,CASSSLPGVGAYEQYF
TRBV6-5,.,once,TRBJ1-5,TGTGCCAGCAGTTCTGGCAATCAGCCCCAGCATTTT,CASSSGNQPQHF
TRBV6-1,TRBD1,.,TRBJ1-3,TGTGCCAGCAGTGAAATAGGGGGCAGTGGAAACACCATATATTTT,CASSEIGGSGNTIYF
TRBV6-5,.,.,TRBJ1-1,TGTGCCAGCACGATAACTGGGGCCCTGAGCACTGAAGCTTTCTTT,CASTITGALSTEAFF
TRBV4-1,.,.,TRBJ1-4,TGCGCCAGCAGCCAAGTAGCAGTACCTAATGAAAAACTGTTTTTT,CASSQVAVPNEKLFF
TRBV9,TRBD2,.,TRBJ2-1,TGTGCCAGCAGCGTAGGTAGCGGGGGCTACAATGAGCAGTTCTTC,CASSVGSGGYNEQFF
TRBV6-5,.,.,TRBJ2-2,TGTGCCAGCAGTTACGTTGGCGGTGTCACCGGGGAGCTGTTTTTT,CASSYVGGVTGELFF